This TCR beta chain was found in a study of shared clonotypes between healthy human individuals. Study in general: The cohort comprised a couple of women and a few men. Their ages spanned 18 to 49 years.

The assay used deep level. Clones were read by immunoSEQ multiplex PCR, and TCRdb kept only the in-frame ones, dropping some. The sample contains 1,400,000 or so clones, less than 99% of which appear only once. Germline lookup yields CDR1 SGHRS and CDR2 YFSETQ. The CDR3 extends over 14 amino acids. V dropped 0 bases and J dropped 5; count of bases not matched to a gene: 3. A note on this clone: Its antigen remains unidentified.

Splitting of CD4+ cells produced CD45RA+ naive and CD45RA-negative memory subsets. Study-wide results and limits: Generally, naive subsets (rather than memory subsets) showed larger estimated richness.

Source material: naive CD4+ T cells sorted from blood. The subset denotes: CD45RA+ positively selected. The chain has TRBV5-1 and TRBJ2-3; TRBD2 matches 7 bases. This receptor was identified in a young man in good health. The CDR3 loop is CASSLVWEGDTQYF. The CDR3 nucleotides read TGCGCCAGCAGCTTGGTATGGGAGGGAGATACGCAGTATTTT.